These 4 T cell receptor beta chains originate from one sample sequenced in a study of T cell responses to AZD1222 COVID-19 vaccine. Method: immunoSEQ multiplex PCR; TCRdb's copy keeps in-frame clones and lacks some. The repertoire holds approximately 190,000 clones, with around 93% as singletons. This specimen consisted of peripheral blood, obtained 28 days after the second AZD1222 dose. The receptors were gathered from an adult who received the AZD1222 COVID-19 vaccine.

The chain combines TRBV10-1 with TRBJ2-1, with 9 bases that match TRBD2. V gave up 5 bases and J gave up 8 bases; unmatched junction bases: 4. Germline V CDR1 and CDR2: WNHNN, SYGVQD (reference sequence). This CDR3 contains 13 residues. The CDR3 sequence: CASSKIAGDEQFF. Here the CDR3 DNA reads TGCGCCAGCAGTAAAATAGCGGGAGATGAGCAGTTCTTC.

The chain uses TRBV3-1 (or the pseudogene TRBV3-2) and TRBJ1-3; D gene uncertain. This CDR3 spans 17 amino acids. V lost 0 bases to trimming and J lost 4 bases, with 16 bases between them. Germline-derived CDR1 and CDR2 are LGHDT and YNNKEL (reference sequence). The DNA of the CDR3 is TGTGCCAGCAGCCAAGATCGTTCGGGGATAACAGGAAACACCATATATTTT. Its protein product is CASSQDRSGITGNTIYF.

The chain uses TRBV4-1 and TRBJ2-7; 7 nucleotides match TRBD1. From germline, CDR1 is MGHRA and CDR2 YSYEKL. This CDR3 contains 16 residues. With V trimmed by 0 bases and J by 5 bases, 10 bases remained unmatched. This CDR3 reads CASSQELNRGSDEQYF. The CDR3 coding sequence is TGCGCCAGCAGCCAAGAATTGAACAGGGGTAGCGACGAGCAGTACTTC.

The chain joins TRBV15 to TRBJ1-6; no clear D gene. V was trimmed by 1 base and J by 2 bases, leaving 6 bases between them. The CDR3 contains 15 residues. The germline V gene encodes CDR1 LNHNV and CDR2 YYDKDF (reference sequence). CDR3 sequence reads: CATSRAWAYNSPLHF. CDR3 coding DNA: TGTGCCACCAGCAGAGCTTGGGCCTATAATTCACCCCTCCACTTT. The full variable domain, its missing parts supplied by reference TRBV15 and TRBJ1-6, is DAMVIQNPRYQVTQFGKPVTLSCSQTLNHNVMYWYQQKSSQAPKLLFHYYDKDFNNEADTPDNFQSRRPNTSFCFLDIRSPGLGDTAMYLCATSRAWAYNSPLHFGNGTRLTVT.